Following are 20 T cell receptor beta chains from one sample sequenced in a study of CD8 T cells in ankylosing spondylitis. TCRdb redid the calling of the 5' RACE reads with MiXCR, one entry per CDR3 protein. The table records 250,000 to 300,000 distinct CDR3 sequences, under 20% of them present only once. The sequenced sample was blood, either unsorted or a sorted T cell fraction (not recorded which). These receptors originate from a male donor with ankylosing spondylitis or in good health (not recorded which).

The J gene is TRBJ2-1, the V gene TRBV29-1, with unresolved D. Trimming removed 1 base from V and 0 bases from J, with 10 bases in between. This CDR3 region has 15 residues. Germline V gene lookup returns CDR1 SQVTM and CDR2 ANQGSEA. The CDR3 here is CSVEGQLYSYNEQFF. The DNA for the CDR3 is TGCAGCGTTGAAGGCCAATTATACTCCTACAATGAGCAGTTCTTC.

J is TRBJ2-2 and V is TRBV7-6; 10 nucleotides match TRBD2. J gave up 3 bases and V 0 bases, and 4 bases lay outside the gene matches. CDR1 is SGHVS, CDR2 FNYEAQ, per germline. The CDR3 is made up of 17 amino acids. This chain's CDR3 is CASSLAKREGYTGELFF. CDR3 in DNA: TGTGCCAGCAGCTTAGCGAAGCGGGAGGGGTACACCGGGGAGCTGTTTTTT.

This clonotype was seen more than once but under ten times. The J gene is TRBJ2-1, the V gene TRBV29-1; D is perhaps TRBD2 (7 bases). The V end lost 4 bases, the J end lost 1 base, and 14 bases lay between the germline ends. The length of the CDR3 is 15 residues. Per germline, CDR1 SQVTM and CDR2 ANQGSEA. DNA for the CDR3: TGCAGCGTTGCCTTCAGCGGGACATCCTACAATGAGCAGTTCTTC. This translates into CSVAFSGTSYNEQFF.

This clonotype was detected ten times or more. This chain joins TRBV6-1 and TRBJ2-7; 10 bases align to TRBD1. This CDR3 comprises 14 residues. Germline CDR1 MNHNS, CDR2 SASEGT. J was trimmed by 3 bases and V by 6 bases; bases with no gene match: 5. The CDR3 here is CASSPGQGDYEQYF. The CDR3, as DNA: TGTGCCAGCAGCCCCGGACAGGGGGACTACGAGCAGTACTTC.

CDR3 sequence: CASSQLSRTEAFF. CDR3 sequence (DNA): TGCGCCAGCAGCCAGCTTAGCCGCACTGAAGCTTTCTTT. This chain uses TRBV4-1 with TRBJ1-1; no definite D call. V lost 3 bases to trimming and J lost 4 bases, with 9 bases between them. CDR1 and CDR2 (germline): MGHRA, YSYEKL. This CDR3 has 13 amino acids.

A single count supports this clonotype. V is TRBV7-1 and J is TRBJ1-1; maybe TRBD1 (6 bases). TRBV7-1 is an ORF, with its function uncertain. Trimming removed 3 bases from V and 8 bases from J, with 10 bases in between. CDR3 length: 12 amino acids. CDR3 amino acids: CASSSDSDEAFF. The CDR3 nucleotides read TGTGCCAGCAGCTCGGACAGCGACGAAGCTTTCTTT.

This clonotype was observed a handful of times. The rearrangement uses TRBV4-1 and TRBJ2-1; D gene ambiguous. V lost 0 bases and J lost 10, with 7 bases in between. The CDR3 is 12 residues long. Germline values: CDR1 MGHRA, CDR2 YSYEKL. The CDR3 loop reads CASSQDYAEQFF. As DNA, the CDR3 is TGCGCCAGCAGCCAAGATTATGCGGAGCAGTTCTTC.

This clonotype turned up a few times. The CDR3 coding sequence is TGTGCCAGCAGTTTAATCGGAGGGGAGGAGACCCAGTACTTC. Amino acids: CASSLIGGEETQYF. The chain links TRBV12-3 or TRBV12-4 to TRBJ2-5, with D maybe TRBD2 (6 bases). Trimming shortened V by 2 bases and J by 5 bases, and 12 bases separated the two germline ends. CDR3 length: 14 residues.

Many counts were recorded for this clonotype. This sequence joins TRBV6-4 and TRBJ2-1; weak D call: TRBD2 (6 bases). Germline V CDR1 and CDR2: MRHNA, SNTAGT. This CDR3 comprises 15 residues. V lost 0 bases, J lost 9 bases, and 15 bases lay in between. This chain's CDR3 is CASSDSIAGSIEQFF. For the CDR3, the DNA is TGTGCCAGCAGTGACTCGATAGCCGGGAGTATTGAGCAGTTCTTC.

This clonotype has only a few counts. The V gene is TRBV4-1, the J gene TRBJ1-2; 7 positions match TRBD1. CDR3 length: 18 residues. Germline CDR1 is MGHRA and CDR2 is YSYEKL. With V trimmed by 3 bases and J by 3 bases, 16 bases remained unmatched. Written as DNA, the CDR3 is TGCGCCAGCAGCCAGCCAAATCGACAGGGCTCTTATGACTATGGCTACACCTTC. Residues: CASSQPNRQGSYDYGYTF.

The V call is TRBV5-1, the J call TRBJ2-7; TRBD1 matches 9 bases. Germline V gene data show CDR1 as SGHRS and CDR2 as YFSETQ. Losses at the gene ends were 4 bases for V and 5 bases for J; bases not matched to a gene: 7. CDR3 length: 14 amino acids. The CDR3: CASSQGQGFDEQYF. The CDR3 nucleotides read TGCGCCAGCAGCCAGGGACAGGGTTTCGACGAGCAGTACTTC. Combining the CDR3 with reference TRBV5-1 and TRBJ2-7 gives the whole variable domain KAGVTQTPRYLIKTRGQQVTLSCSPISGHRSVSWYQQTPGQGLQFLFEYFSETQRNKGNFPGRFSGRQFSNSRSEMNVSTLELGDSALYLCASSQGQGFDEQYFGPGTRLTVT.

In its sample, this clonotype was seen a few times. CDR3 coding DNA: TGCGCCAGCAGCCAAGGGAACAGTCACTCTGGAAACACCATATATTTT. Protein product: CASSQGNSHSGNTIYF. This chain links TRBV4-3 with TRBJ1-3, with D unclear. Germline V gene lookup returns CDR1 LGHNA and CDR2 YSLEER. The germline V and J ends were trimmed by 1 base and 0 bases, with 10 bases remaining between them. The CDR3 is made up of 16 amino acids.

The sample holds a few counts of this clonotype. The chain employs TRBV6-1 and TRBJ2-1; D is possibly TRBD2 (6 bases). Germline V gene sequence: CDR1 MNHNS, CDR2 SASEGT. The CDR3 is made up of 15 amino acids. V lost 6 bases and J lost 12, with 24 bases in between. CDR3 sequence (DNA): TGTGCCAGCAGCAACTACGGGACTTCAAGATCCGGGCAGTTCTTC. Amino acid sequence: CASSNYGTSRSGQFF.

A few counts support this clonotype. The DNA of the CDR3 is TGTGCCAGCAGCCAAGACTACCTACGGACAGGGGGCTGGGACACTGAAGCTTTCTTT. As protein: CASSQDYLRTGGWDTEAFF. The rearrangement uses TRBV14 and TRBJ1-1; TRBD1 agrees at 11 bases. V shed 0 bases and J 3 bases; nucleotides not matched to a gene: 12. Germline lookup yields CDR1 SGHDN and CDR2 FVKESK. The CDR3 covers 19 residues.

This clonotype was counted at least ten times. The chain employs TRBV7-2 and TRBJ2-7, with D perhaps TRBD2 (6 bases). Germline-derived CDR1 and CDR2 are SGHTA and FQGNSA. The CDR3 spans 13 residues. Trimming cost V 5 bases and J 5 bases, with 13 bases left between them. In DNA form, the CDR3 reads TGTGCCAGCAGCCGTGTCTCGGGGGACGAGCAGTACTTC. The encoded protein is CASSRVSGDEQYF.

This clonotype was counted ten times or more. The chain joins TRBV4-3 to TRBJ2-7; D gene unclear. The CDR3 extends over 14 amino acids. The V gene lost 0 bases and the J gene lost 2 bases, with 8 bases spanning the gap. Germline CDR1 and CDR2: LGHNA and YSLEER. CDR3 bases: TGCGCCAGCAGCCAAGATATAGTCCCCTACGAGCAGTACTTC. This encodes CASSQDIVPYEQYF.

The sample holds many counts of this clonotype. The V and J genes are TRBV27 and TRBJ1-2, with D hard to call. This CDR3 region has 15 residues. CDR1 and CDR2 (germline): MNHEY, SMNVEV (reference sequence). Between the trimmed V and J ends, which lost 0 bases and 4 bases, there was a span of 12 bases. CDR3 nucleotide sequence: TGTGCCAGCAGTTTATCTGTCGGCAGTCTCTATGGCTACACCTTC. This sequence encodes CASSLSVGSLYGYTF.

In DNA form, the CDR3 reads TGTGCCAGCAGCCAAGATAACCCGAGACTAGCGGGGATAAATGAGCAGTTCTTC. Translation gives CASSQDNPRLAGINEQFF. The genes are TRBV4-2 and TRBJ2-1, with TRBD2 matching over 11 bases. Per germline, CDR1 LGHNA and CDR2 YNFKEQ. V gave up 0 bases and J gave up 7 bases; unmatched junction bases: 11. This CDR3 contains 18 residues.

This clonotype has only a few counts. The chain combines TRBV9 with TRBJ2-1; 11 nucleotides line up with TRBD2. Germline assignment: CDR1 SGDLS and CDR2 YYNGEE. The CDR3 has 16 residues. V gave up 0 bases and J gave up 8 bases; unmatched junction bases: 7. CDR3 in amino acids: CASSVVTSGSLDEQFF. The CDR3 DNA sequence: TGTGCCAGCAGCGTAGTTACTAGCGGGAGTTTGGATGAGCAGTTCTTC.

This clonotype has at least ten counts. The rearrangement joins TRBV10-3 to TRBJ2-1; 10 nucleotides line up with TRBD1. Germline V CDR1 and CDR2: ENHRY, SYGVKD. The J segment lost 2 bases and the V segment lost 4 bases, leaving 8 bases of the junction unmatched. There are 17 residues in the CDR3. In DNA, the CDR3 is TGTGCCATCAGTGGCCTAGCCGGGACAGGGGCCTACAATGAGCAGTTCTTC. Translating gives CAISGLAGTGAYNEQFF.